The 7 T cell receptor beta chains given below trace back to one sample, sequenced in a study of shared clonotypes between healthy human individuals. Method: immunoSEQ multiplex PCR; TCRdb's copy keeps in-frame clones and lacks some. The sample contains 2 million to 2.5 million clones, about 93% of which appear only once. Naive CD8 cells lacked CD45RO and underwent positive selection for CCR7, leaving out terminally differentiated effector memory CD45RA+ cells. The sample was naive CD8+ T cells from PBMCs. Receptor source: a man younger than 30 in good health. Some clones in this sample may be carry-over from other donors' samples.

V is TRBV29-1 and J is TRBJ1-2; TRBD1 is a possible D gene (6 bases). The CDR3 spans 14 residues. Trimming removed 6 bases from V and 4 bases from J, with 18 bases in between. Germline loops: CDR1 SQVTM, CDR2 ANQGSEA. The CDR3 region has the DNA TGCAGCGTGCATCATGGGGGCTATTTCTATGGCTACACCTTC. It specifies CSVHHGGYFYGYTF.

This chain connects TRBV5-5 to TRBJ1-5, with D unresolved. CDR1 is SGHKS and CDR2 is YYEKEE in the germline V gene (reference sequence). V was clipped by 1 base and J by 6 bases, with 8 bases between them. The CDR3 runs to 13 residues. The DNA of the CDR3 is TGTGCCAGCAGCTTGAGTGGGCTTCAGCCCCAGCATTTT. It is translated as CASSLSGLQPQHF. Full variable domain (rest looked up from reference TRBV5-5 and TRBJ1-5): DAGVTQSPTHLIKTRGQQVTLRCSPISGHKSVSWYQQVLGQGPQFIFQYYEKEERGRGNFPDRFSARQFPNYSSELNVNALLLGDSALYLCASSLSGLQPQHFGDGTRLSIL.

The gene calls are TRBV2 and TRBJ1-1; 9 nucleotides agree with TRBD1. Germline CDR1 and CDR2: SNHLY and FYNNEI. V shed 0 bases, J shed 2 bases, and the junction held 4 bases outside the gene matches. This CDR3 contains 16 residues. The CDR3 nucleotides are TGTGCCAGCAGTGAAGCGCCGGGACAGGGAAACACTGAAGCTTTCTTT. It translates to CASSEAPGQGNTEAFF. The whole variable domain, remainder taken from reference TRBV2 and TRBJ1-1, is EPEVTQTPSHQVTQMGQEVILRCVPISNHLYFYWYRQILGQKVEFLVSFYNNEISEKSEIFDDQFSVERPDGSNFTLKIRSTKLEDSAMYFCASSEAPGQGNTEAFFGQGTRLTVV.

The chain is built from TRBV29-1 and TRBJ2-1; D gene ambiguous. Trimming left V 6 bases short and J 4 bases short, with 16 bases between. CDR3 length: 14 residues. CDR1 and CDR2 from the germline V gene are SQVTM and ANQGSEA. This chain's CDR3 is CSVKEPMGYNEQFF. The CDR3 nucleotides are TGCAGCGTAAAAGAACCCATGGGATACAATGAGCAGTTCTTC.

Concerning this clone itself: Other DNA sequences from this sample encode an identical CDR3 as well. The genes are TRBV5-6 and TRBJ1-1; D gene ambiguous. The germline V gene has CDR1 SGHDT and CDR2 YYEEEE. V lost 0 bases and J 3 bases, leaving 9 bases between the germline ends. The CDR3 runs to 14 residues. CDR3: CASSLARADTEAFF. CDR3 nucleotide sequence: TGTGCCAGCAGCTTGGCTCGGGCAGACACTGAAGCTTTCTTT. The variable domain in full, completed from reference TRBV5-6 and TRBJ1-1, reads DAGVTQSPTHLIKTRGQQVTLRCSPKSGHDTVSWYQQALGQGPQFIFQYYEEEERQRGNFPDRFSGHQFPNYSSELNVNALLLGDSALYLCASSLARADTEAFFGQGTRLTVV.

This sequence joins TRBV13 and TRBJ2-3, with TRBD1 identical over 11 bases. Unmatched junction bases numbered 13, after V lost 5 bases and J lost 6 bases. Germline lookup yields CDR1 PRHDT and CDR2 FYEKMQ (reference sequence). The CDR3 is made up of 17 amino acids. The CDR3 region is CASSPGTGTGGADTQYF. DNA of the CDR3: TGTGCCAGCAGCCCAGGAACCGGGACAGGGGGAGCCGATACGCAGTATTTT.

V is TRBV12-2 and J is TRBJ2-3. TRBV12-2 is designated a pseudogene. This CDR3 is 18 amino acids long. The CDR3 DNA reads as TGTGCAAGTCGCTTACCGCCCCAGCTGAGGGGTGGCACAGATACGCAGTATTTT. The encoded protein is CASRLPPQLRGGTDTQYF.